The TCR beta chain under discussion was sequenced for a study of CD8+ T cells in alopecia areata. Looking at the study overall: Each of the treated patients was given oral tofacitinib, 5 to 10 mg twice daily, for moderate-to-severe alopecia areata. Broader study findings: Compared with mice, patients displayed less clear TCR sharing, possibly for HLA-related reasons.

Isolated RNA was reverse transcribed into cDNA used as the sequencing template. Clones were sequenced by immunoSEQ multiplex PCR, and TCRdb holds only the in-frame ones, with some missing. The sample includes around 140,000 clones, almost 50% of them seen just once. V gave up 3 bases and J gave up 7 bases, with 13 bases separating them. Germline V lookup: CDR1 MNHEY, CDR2 SMNVEV (reference sequence). The CDR3 length is 14 residues. Researchers took lesional scalp punch biopsies and peripheral blood from people who were alopecia areata patients. Of note for this clone: Its target is unknown.

This specimen consisted of CD8+ T cells sorted from blood, obtained at week 0. The clonotype originates from a human donor with alopecia areata. This rearrangement joins TRBV27 to TRBJ2-1, with D perhaps matching TRBD1 (5 bases). CDR3 region: CASSFWQGNNEQFF. CDR3 bases: TGTGCCAGCAGTTTTTGGCAGGGTAATAATGAGCAGTTCTTC.